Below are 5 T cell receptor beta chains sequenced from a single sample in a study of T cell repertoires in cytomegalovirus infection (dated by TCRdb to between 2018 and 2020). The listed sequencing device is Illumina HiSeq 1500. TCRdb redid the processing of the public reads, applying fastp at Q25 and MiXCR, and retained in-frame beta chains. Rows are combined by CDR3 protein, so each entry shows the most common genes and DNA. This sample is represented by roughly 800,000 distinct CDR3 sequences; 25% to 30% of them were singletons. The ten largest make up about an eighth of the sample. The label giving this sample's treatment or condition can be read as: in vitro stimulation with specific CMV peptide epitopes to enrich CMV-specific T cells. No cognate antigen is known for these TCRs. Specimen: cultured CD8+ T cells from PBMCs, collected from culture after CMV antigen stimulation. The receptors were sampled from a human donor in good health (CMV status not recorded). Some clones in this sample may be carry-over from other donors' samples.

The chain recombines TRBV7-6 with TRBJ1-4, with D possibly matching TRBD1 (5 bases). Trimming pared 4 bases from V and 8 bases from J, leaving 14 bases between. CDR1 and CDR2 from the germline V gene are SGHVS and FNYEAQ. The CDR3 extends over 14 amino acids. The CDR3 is CASSSFERGEKLFF. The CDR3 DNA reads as TGTGCCAGCAGCTCCTTTGAGAGGGGAGAAAAACTGTTTTTT.

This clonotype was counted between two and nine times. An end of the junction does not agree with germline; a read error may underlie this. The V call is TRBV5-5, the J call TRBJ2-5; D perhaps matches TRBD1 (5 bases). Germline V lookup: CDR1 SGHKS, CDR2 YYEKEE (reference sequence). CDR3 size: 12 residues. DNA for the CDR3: TGTGCCAGCATCTTGGACACGGAGACCCAGTACTTC. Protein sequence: CASILDTETQYF.

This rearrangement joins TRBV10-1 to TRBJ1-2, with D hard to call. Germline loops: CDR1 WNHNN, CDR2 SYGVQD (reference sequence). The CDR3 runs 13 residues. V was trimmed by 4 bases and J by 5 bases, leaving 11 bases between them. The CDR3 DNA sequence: TGCGCCAGCAGTGGGGAACAGACATATGGCTACACCTTC. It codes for CASSGEQTYGYTF.

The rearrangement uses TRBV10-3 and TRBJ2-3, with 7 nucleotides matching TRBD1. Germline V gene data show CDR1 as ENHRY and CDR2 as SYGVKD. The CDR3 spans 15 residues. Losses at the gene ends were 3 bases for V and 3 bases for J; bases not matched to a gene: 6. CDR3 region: CAISDPPQGTDTQYF. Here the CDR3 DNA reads TGTGCCATCAGTGACCCGCCACAGGGGACAGATACGCAGTATTTT.

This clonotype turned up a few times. The CDR3 nucleotides are TGTGCCAGCAGCGGGGGTAAAGGCTACACCTTC. It yields the protein CASSGGKGYTF. The rearrangement uses TRBV27 and TRBJ1-2; D might be TRBD1 (5 bases). The CDR3 covers 11 residues. CDR1 is MNHEY and CDR2 is SMNVEV in the germline V gene (reference sequence). V lost 6 bases and J 8 bases, leaving 10 bases between the germline ends.